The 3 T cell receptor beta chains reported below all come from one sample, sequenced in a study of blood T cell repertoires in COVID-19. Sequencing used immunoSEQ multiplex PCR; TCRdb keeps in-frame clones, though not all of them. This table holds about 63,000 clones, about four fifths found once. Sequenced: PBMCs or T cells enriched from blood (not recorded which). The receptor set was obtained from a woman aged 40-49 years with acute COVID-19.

The CDR3 coding sequence is TGTGCCAGCAGCCCAGCATATCTAGCGGAGAACACCGGGGAGCTGTTTTTT. It is translated as CASSPAYLAENTGELFF. The chain carries TRBV5-4 and TRBJ2-2, with 7 bases fitting TRBD2. V gave up 4 bases and J gave up 1 base; unmatched junction bases: 10. CDR3 size: 17 residues. Germline V gives CDR1 SGHNT, CDR2 YYREEE (reference sequence).

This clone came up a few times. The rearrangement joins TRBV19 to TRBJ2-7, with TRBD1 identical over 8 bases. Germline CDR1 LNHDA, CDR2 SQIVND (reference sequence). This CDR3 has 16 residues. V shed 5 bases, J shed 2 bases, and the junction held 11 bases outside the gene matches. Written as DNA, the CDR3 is TGTGCCAGTAGTGCTGACAGGGGTAACTCTCCCTACGAGCAGTACTTC. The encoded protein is CASSADRGNSPYEQYF.

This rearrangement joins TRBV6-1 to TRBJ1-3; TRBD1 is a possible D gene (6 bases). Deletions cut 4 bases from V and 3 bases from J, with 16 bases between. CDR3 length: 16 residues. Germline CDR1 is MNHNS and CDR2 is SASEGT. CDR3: CASSALTGFLGNTIYF. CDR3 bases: TGTGCCAGCAGTGCCCTTACAGGGTTTCTTGGAAACACCATATATTTT.